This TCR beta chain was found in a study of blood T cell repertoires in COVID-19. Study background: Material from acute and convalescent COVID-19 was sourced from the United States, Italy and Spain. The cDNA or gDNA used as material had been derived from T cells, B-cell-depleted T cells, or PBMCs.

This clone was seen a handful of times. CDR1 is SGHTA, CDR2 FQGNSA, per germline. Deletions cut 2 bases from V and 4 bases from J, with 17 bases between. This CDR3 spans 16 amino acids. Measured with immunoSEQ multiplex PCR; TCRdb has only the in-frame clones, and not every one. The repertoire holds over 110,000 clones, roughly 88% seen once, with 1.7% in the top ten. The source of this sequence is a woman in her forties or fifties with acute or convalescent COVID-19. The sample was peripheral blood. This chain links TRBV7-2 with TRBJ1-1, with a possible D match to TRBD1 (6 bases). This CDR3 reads CASSLTYRVGGTEAFF. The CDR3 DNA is TGTGCCAGCAGCTTAACCTACAGGGTTGGGGGCACTGAAGCTTTCTTT.